The clone carrying this TCR beta chain has only a few counts. This sample is part of a study of T cells in Graves' hyperthyroidism and ophthalmopathy. Study as a whole: Once the initial diagnosis was made, peripheral blood was obtained before any treatment.

TCR beta CDR3 regions were amplified from RNA transcripts. HTBI primers were employed in a first-round RT-PCR of the TCR CDR3. TCRdb re-analysed the multiplex PCR reads in MiXCR, keeping a single row per CDR3 protein. The sample comprises about 700,000 distinct CDR3 sequences, roughly 15% of which are singletons, and roughly 10% rests with the top ten. This CDR3 contains 14 residues. Trimming removed 6 bases at V and 7 bases at J, with 16 bases between. Per germline, CDR1 MDHEN and CDR2 SYDVKM. The sequencing input was blood. This clonotype originated in a woman aged 18 to 35 with Graves' hyperthyroidism. The V gene is TRBV28, the J gene TRBJ1-5, with a possible D match to TRBD1 (6 bases). CDR3 residues: CASRPEGGGQPQHF. The CDR3 coding sequence is TGTGCCAGCAGACCGGAGGGGGGGGGCCAGCCCCAGCATTTT.